These T cell receptor beta chains were read from a single sample in a study of T cell clonotyping in hematopoietic cell transplantation. TCRdb's table, derived via immunoSEQ multiplex PCR, lists solely in-frame clones and lacks some. The data hold some 50,000 clones, with roughly 80% observed a single time. This specimen consisted of peripheral blood mononuclear cells, obtained before stem cell transplant. These receptors all come from a man aged 55 to 70 with myelodysplastic syndrome. Some clones in this sample may be carry-over from other donors' samples. CDR3s include the opening cysteine and the closing phenylalanine or tryptophan. Fields, in order: V gene, J gene, D gene, clone size, CDR3 DNA, CDR3 protein. A D gene is named only where the DNA matches it firmly. Size is omitted from some rows. Given values are once, few, many or a class for expanded clones.

TRBV5-4	TRBJ2-7	-	-	TGTGCCAGCAGCTTGGACAGCCGCTACGAGCAGTACTTC	CASSLDSRYEQYF
TRBV9	TRBJ2-1	TRBD2	-	TGTGCCAGCAGCGTAGGCCCTAGCGGGGGGCTCAATGAGCAGTTCTTC	CASSVGPSGGLNEQFF
TRBV5-5	TRBJ1-6	TRBD1	-	TGTGCCAGCAGCCCCTTGGACAGGGGAAATTCACCCCTCCACTTT	CASSPLDRGNSPLHF
TRBV18	TRBJ1-1	-	-	TGTGCCAGCTCACCGCCCGGACCCCGTGGGACTGAAGCTTTCTTT	CASSPPGPRGTEAFF
TRBV7-9	TRBJ1-1	-	-	TGTGCCAGCAGCTTAGAATTGGGCACTGAAGCTTTCTTT	CASSLELGTEAFF
TRBV27	TRBJ2-7	-	-	TGTGCCAGCAGTTTTCTGGAGAAGCAGTACTTC	CASSFLEKQYF
TRBV7-9	TRBJ1-1	-	-	TGTGCCAGCAGCTTAAGGTCAGGGGTGAGCACTGAAGCTTTCTTT	CASSLRSGVSTEAFF
TRBV7-2	TRBJ2-3	TRBD2	-	TGTGCCAGCAGCCCGCAGACTAGCGGGGGACCTATGGGTACGCAGTATTTT	CASSPQTSGGPMGTQYF
TRBV19	TRBJ1-5	-	once	TGTGCCAGTAGTGAAATCGGGACGCTTAATCAGCCCCAGCATTTT	CASSEIGTLNQPQHF
TRBV29-1	TRBJ1-5	-	-	TGCAGCGTTGAAGTGGGCAGCAATCAGCCCCAGCATTTT	CSVEVGSNQPQHF